This T cell receptor beta chain is drawn from a study of cytomegalovirus exposure and HLA in healthy donors. The ends were cut back, 4 bases at V and 4 bases at J, with 13 bases in the middle. This CDR3 has 13 amino acids. In germline, CDR1 is GTSNPN, CDR2 SVGIG (reference sequence). General study results and limits: Upon later analysis, HLA-associated TCR beta chains proved more clonally expanded than other, equally common chains. TCR beta V segments were, for the most part, productive about 87% or about 30% of the time in an earlier analysis. Beyond CMV serostatus, there was no information to go on about immune exposure. Accurate predictions that matched the HLA-A and HLA-B alleles of most subjects were reportedly made from TCR beta sequences.

In regard to this clone: As yet, its antigen is unknown.

In the PCR, 60 Vbeta and 13 Jbeta primers were used. Using immunoSEQ multiplex PCR, the repertoire was profiled, and TCRdb retains in-frame clones only, with some absent. This table holds under 200,000 clones. The material sequenced was PBMCs. The clonotype was recovered from a woman aged 18-35 years in good health and CMV-seropositive. The gene calls are TRBV30 and TRBJ1-1; D gene uncertain. CDR3 in DNA: TGTGCCTGGACTACCGGTCTCGGCACTGAAGCTTTCTTT. It encodes CAWTTGLGTEAFF.